Described below is a single T cell receptor beta chain sequence and its context. The CDR3 extends over 14 amino acids. V lost 11 bases, J lost 2 bases, and 18 bases lay in between. Germline CDR1 and CDR2: MNHEY and SVGAGI. The source of the sample is a study of PD-L1 blockade in urothelial cancer. Study in general: T cells numbered a median of 141,255 in the blood samples.

Assay: immunoSEQ multiplex PCR; the TCRdb copy retains only in-frame clones and omits some. The sample carries approximately 93,000 clones, around four fifths recorded once. Time point indicated: peripheral blood 6 weeks after treatment start. Each patient contributed between 1 and 8 total time points of blood mononuclear cells, pretreatment and during treatment. This clonotype was obtained from a man between 65 and 79 years old with urothelial cancer. The sample consisted of PBMCs, taken around atezolizumab (anti-PD-L1) treatment. This chain connects TRBV6-5 to TRBJ1-2; D unclear. CDR3 amino acids: CASAPAGNNYGYTF. The CDR3 bases are TGTGCCTCCGCCCCGGCGGGGAACAACTATGGCTACACCTTC.